Each of the 27 T cell receptor beta chains below was sequenced from the same sample in a study of T cells after yellow fever vaccination (dated by TCRdb to about 2019). The treatment or condition label for this specimen denotes: live attenuated yellow fever vaccine strain. The receptor library was made with 5' RACE. Sequencing instrument: Illumina HiSeq 2500. TCRdb reanalyzed the raw reads on its own, using fastp at Q25 for trimming and MiXCR for clone calling, and kept in-frame beta chains. Each CDR3 protein gets just one entry, which takes the most common genes and DNA from the rows behind it. For this sample the table gives 300,000 to 400,000 distinct CDR3 sequences, of which about 9.5% were detected only once. The ten top clones hold roughly 18% of the sample. The specimen was PBMCs, collected on the day of the first yellow fever vaccination. Receptors were obtained from a man between 18 and 35 years old who received the YFV17D yellow fever vaccine.

This clonotype has a count of ten or more. V usage is TRBV3-1 and J usage is TRBJ2-1; D is ambiguous. The CDR3 is 14 residues long. Germline V gene lookup returns CDR1 LGHDT and CDR2 YNNKEL (reference sequence). With 4 bases removed from V and 8 bases from J, the gap between germline ends came to 15 bases. The CDR3 reads CASSPSLGLHEQFF. The CDR3 bases are TGTGCCAGCAGCCCAAGTCTGGGGTTACATGAGCAGTTCTTC.

This clonotype was observed a handful of times. The rearrangement joins TRBV19 to TRBJ1-2, with D unresolved. CDR1 is LNHDA, CDR2 SQIVND, per germline (reference sequence). The CDR3 totals 15 residues. Trimming shortened V by 2 bases and J by 5 bases, and 15 bases separated the two germline ends. The CDR3 sequence is CASSIREQIEYGYTF. As DNA, the CDR3 is TGTGCCAGTAGTATACGGGAACAAATTGAGTATGGCTACACCTTC.

This clonotype showed up just once. This may stem from a read error, because a much larger clone lies one nucleotide away. The J gene is TRBJ2-3, the V gene TRBV7-2, with 12 bases aligning to TRBD2. The CDR3 loop spans 16 amino acids. Germline V gene lookup returns CDR1 SGHTA and CDR2 FQGNSA. The CDR3 region has the DNA TGTGCCAGCAGCTCGGGACTAGCGGGTGGCACATATACGCAGTATTTT. This sequence encodes CASSSGLAGGTYTQYF.

J is TRBJ1-1 and V is TRBV4-3; D remains unclear. With 1 base removed from V and 5 bases from J, the gap between germline ends came to 11 bases. Germline assignment: CDR1 LGHNA and CDR2 YSLEER. This CDR3 contains 14 residues. CDR3 in DNA: TGCGCCAGCAGCCAAGGGGAGCCGGGGACTGAAGCTTTCTTT. It yields the protein CASSQGEPGTEAFF.

This clonotype showed up many times. The chain is built from TRBV24-1 and TRBJ2-2; tentative D call: TRBD1 (5 bases). The CDR3 extends over 15 amino acids. The V gene's germline CDR1 is KGHDR and CDR2 SFDVKD. The V end lost 2 bases, the J end lost 7 bases, and 13 bases lay between the germline ends. The CDR3, as DNA: TGTGCCACCAGTGATTCCGGACATTGGGACGGGGAGCTGTTTTTT. It specifies CATSDSGHWDGELFF.

This clonotype was counted many times. The chain joins TRBV5-4 to TRBJ1-2; unclear D gene. The CDR3 is made up of 16 amino acids. Germline V gene data show CDR1 as SGHNT and CDR2 as YYREEE (reference sequence). V gave up 0 bases and J gave up 1 base, with 13 bases separating them. The CDR3 DNA is TGTGCCAGCAGCTTGGAGTTCGAACCGTATAACTATGGCTACACCTTC. Amino acid sequence: CASSLEFEPYNYGYTF. The full variable domain, its missing parts supplied by reference TRBV5-4 and TRBJ1-2, is ETGVTQSPTHLIKTRGQQVTLRCSSQSGHNTVSWYQQALGQGPQFIFQYYREEENGRGNFPPRFSGLQFPNYSSELNVNALELDDSALYLCASSLEFEPYNYGYTFGSGTRLTVV.

This clonotype appeared a few times. The chain employs TRBV6-5 and TRBJ2-3, with D maybe TRBD1 (5 bases). The CDR3 length is 16 residues. Trimming took off 0 bases at V and 2 bases at J, with 12 bases between the two ends. The germline gives CDR1 MNHEY, CDR2 SVGAGI. The CDR3 is CASSYSSGQPTDTQYF. DNA for the CDR3: TGTGCCAGCAGTTACTCGAGTGGACAACCCACAGATACGCAGTATTTT.

This clonotype has a handful of counts. The rearrangement joins TRBV29-1 to TRBJ2-6; D not certain. Trimming stripped 1 base from V and 11 bases from J, with 12 bases between. CDR1 and CDR2 from the germline V gene are SQVTM and ANQGSEA. This CDR3 has 13 amino acids. The CDR3 bases are TGCAGCGTTGAAGGAGGTTCCGGCGACGTCCTGACTTTC. Translation gives CSVEGGSGDVLTF.

This chain uses TRBV6-5 with TRBJ2-2, with D possibly being TRBD1 or TRBD2 (5 bases each). Trimming stripped 4 bases from V and 5 bases from J, with 14 bases between. CDR1 is MNHEY and CDR2 is SVGAGI in the germline V gene. This CDR3 is 15 amino acids long. The DNA for the CDR3 is TGTGCCAGCAGTTGGGGTAGGGGAGATACCGGGGAGCTGTTTTTT. Amino acids: CASSWGRGDTGELFF.

This clonotype showed up just a few times. The rearrangement links TRBV12-3 or TRBV12-4 to TRBJ1-4, with TRBD1 as a possible D gene (5 bases). Deletions cut 8 bases from V and 5 bases from J, with 15 bases between. The CDR3 sequence is 14 residues long. The CDR3 spells CASATGGRNEKLFF. The CDR3 nucleotides are TGTGCCAGCGCAACCGGGGGGAGAAATGAAAAACTGTTTTTT.

This rearrangement joins TRBV24-1 to TRBJ1-2; no definite D call. Per germline, CDR1 KGHDR and CDR2 SFDVKD. The CDR3 is 13 amino acids. V dropped 4 bases and J dropped 6 bases, with 11 bases sitting between them. In DNA, the CDR3 is TGTGCCACCAGTGAAAAGGCAGCGCATGGCTACACCTTC. It yields the protein CATSEKAAHGYTF.

This clonotype has just a few counts. This chain uses TRBV5-1 with TRBJ2-5; 8 nucleotides agree with TRBD2. Per germline, CDR1 SGHRS and CDR2 YFSETQ. Trimming at V came to 1 base and at J to 5 bases, leaving 4 bases not matched to a gene. This CDR3 has 14 amino acids. CDR3 bases: TGCGCCAGCAGCTTGTTTCCGGGGGGGGAGACCCAGTACTTC. Its translation: CASSLFPGGETQYF. Looking up the rest from reference TRBV5-1 and TRBJ2-5 gives the full variable domain: KAGVTQTPRYLIKTRGQQVTLSCSPISGHRSVSWYQQTPGQGLQFLFEYFSETQRNKGNFPGRFSGRQFSNSRSEMNVSTLELGDSALYLCASSLFPGGETQYFGPGTRLLVL.

This clonotype turned up a few times. The CDR3 loop is CASSLALSPRPQGNTGELFF. CDR3 DNA sequence: TGTGCCAGCAGCTTAGCCCTGTCACCTCGCCCCCAGGGGAACACCGGGGAGCTGTTTTTT. The V gene is TRBV11-1, the J gene TRBJ2-2; weak D call: TRBD1 (5 bases). Trimming cost V 0 bases and J 1 base, with 21 bases left between them. The CDR3 runs to 20 residues. Germline V lookup: CDR1 SGHAT, CDR2 FQDESV (reference sequence).

This clonotype was observed at least ten times. V is TRBV24-1 and J is TRBJ2-1; 12 bases map to TRBD1. From germline, CDR1 is KGHDR and CDR2 SFDVKD. V lost 4 bases to trimming and J lost 3 bases; unmatched junction nucleotides: 9. The CDR3 length is 18 residues. The CDR3 DNA is TGTGCCACCAGTGACGGGACAGGGGGCTATGCGTACTACAATGAGCAGTTCTTC. Translation gives CATSDGTGGYAYYNEQFF.

The table lists this clonotype with a few counts. This chain uses TRBV5-1 with TRBJ2-5, with D perhaps given as TRBD1 or TRBD2 (6 bases each). In germline, CDR1 is SGHRS, CDR2 YFSETQ. There are 15 residues in the CDR3. Trimming cost V 4 bases and J 5 bases, with 18 bases left between them. CDR3: CASSTSGGLWETQYF. CDR3 bases: TGCGCCAGCAGCACCAGTGGGGGGCTGTGGGAGACCCAGTACTTC.

This clonotype was observed many times. The conserved phenylalanine or tryptophan normally closing the CDR3 is absent here, so this likely arose from a read error. This chain connects TRBV6-5 to TRBJ2-7; 12 positions match TRBD2. CDR1 is MNHEY, CDR2 SVGAGI, per germline. This CDR3 has 16 amino acids. V lost 4 bases to trimming and J lost 4 bases; unmatched junction nucleotides: 8. CDR3 in amino acids: CASSFLAGGKGYEQYA. The CDR3, as DNA: TGTGCCAGCAGTTTTCTAGCGGGGGGGAAAGGGTACGAGCAGTACGCC.

The V call is TRBV5-1, the J call TRBJ2-5, with D perhaps given as TRBD1 or TRBD2 (5 bases each). The germline V and J ends were trimmed by 3 bases and 5 bases, with 17 bases remaining between them. This CDR3 contains 15 residues. Germline values: CDR1 SGHRS, CDR2 YFSETQ. The DNA for the CDR3 is TGCGCCAGCAGCTCGTCTCCCGGGGCAGGGGAGACCCAGTACTTC. Residues: CASSSSPGAGETQYF.

The rearrangement uses TRBV11-2 and TRBJ1-1; TRBD1 matches at 7 bases. The V segment lost 5 bases and the J segment 8 bases; nucleotides outside the gene matches: 8. CDR1 is SGHAT and CDR2 is FQNNGV in the germline V gene. CDR3 length: 13 amino acids. The DNA of the CDR3 is TGTGCCAGCAGCCCCAACTCAGGGGGGGAAGCTTTCTTT. This sequence encodes CASSPNSGGEAFF.

This clonotype was counted many times. The chain couples TRBV7-9 to TRBJ2-1; D might be TRBD2 (7 bases). The CDR3 consists of 13 residues. V gave up 5 bases and J gave up 7 bases, with 12 bases separating them. The germline gives CDR1 SEHNR, CDR2 FQNEAQ (reference sequence). The DNA for the CDR3 is TGTGCCAGCAGCGGGGGGGCCGGGAATGAGCAGTTCTTC. Translated, it gives CASSGGAGNEQFF.

Only a few counts were recorded for this clonotype. The chain uses TRBV29-1 and TRBJ2-5, with a weak D call TRBD2 (6 bases). The V end was cut by 5 bases, the J end by 2 bases, with 15 bases between. CDR3 length: 14 amino acids. Germline CDR1 SQVTM, CDR2 ANQGSEA. CDR3 in DNA: TGCAGCGTTCGTCGGGGGTTTGCGCAAGAGACCCAGTACTTC. Protein product: CSVRRGFAQETQYF.

V is TRBV4-1 and J is TRBJ2-7, with 7 bases fitting TRBD2. J gave up 3 bases and V 3 bases, and 11 bases lay outside the gene matches. Germline CDR1 reads MGHRA; CDR2 reads YSYEKL. CDR3 size: 16 residues. The CDR3 coding sequence is TGCGCCAGCAGCCACGAACTAGCGTGGGGGGTCTACGAGCAGTACTTC. Its protein product is CASSHELAWGVYEQYF.

This clonotype has only a few counts. The chain joins TRBV27 to TRBJ2-2, with TRBD1 matching over 7 bases. This CDR3 is 15 amino acids long. Germline CDR1 MNHEY, CDR2 SMNVEV (reference sequence). V lost 7 bases to trimming and J lost 1 base; unmatched junction nucleotides: 6. CDR3 loop: CASTDRQGNTGELFF. DNA of the CDR3: TGTGCCAGCACCGATCGACAGGGGAACACCGGGGAGCTGTTTTTT.

The genes are TRBV5-4 and TRBJ2-3; D unresolved. The germline CDR1 and CDR2 sequences are SGHNT and YYREEE (reference sequence). V was trimmed by 4 bases and J by 2 bases, leaving 8 bases between them. This CDR3 is 13 amino acids long. The CDR3 DNA reads as TGTGCCAGCAGCCCGAAAGCCACAGATACGCAGTATTTT. Translating it yields CASSPKATDTQYF.

This clonotype has at least ten counts. The chain couples TRBV11-2 to TRBJ2-1; D is unclear. The CDR3 runs to 13 residues. Germline CDR1 reads SGHAT; CDR2 reads FQNNGV. V shed 6 bases and J shed 2 bases, with 8 bases lying between them. CDR3 sequence (DNA): TGTGCCAGCAGTTTTGTCGCCTACAATGAGCAGTTCTTC. The encoded protein is CASSFVAYNEQFF. Variable domain in full (rest from reference TRBV11-2 and TRBJ2-1): EAGVAQSPRYKIIEKRQSVAFWCNPISGHATLYWYQQILGQGPKLLIQFQNNGVVDDSQLPKDRFSAERLKGVDSTLKIQPAKLEDSAVYLCASSFVAYNEQFFGPGTRLTVL.

In this sample, this clonotype turned up many times. The J gene is TRBJ2-1, the V gene TRBV4-3; unclear D gene. The germline CDR1 and CDR2 sequences are LGHNA and YSLEER. Trimming cost V 0 bases and J 5 bases, with 8 bases left between them. The CDR3 consists of 14 residues. CDR3 in DNA: TGCGCCAGCAGCCAAGATGCGACGAACAATGAGCAGTTCTTC. Its protein product is CASSQDATNNEQFF.

This clonotype was seen at least ten times. The chain uses TRBV12-3 or TRBV12-4 and TRBJ1-1; D is perhaps TRBD1 (5 bases). Trimming left V 2 bases short and J 4 bases short, with 11 bases between. The CDR3 covers 14 residues. The CDR3 protein is CASSLHQGSTEAFF. CDR3 in DNA: TGTGCCAGCAGTTTACACCAGGGAAGCACTGAAGCTTTCTTT.

The chain links TRBV4-1 to TRBJ1-2; D may be TRBD1 (5 bases). Between the trimmed V and J ends, which lost 4 bases and 2 bases, there was a span of 17 bases. Germline assignment: CDR1 MGHRA and CDR2 YSYEKL. The CDR3 consists of 16 residues. Here the CDR3 reads CASSRPLGGANYGYTF. The CDR3 nucleotides read TGCGCCAGCAGCCGCCCATTAGGAGGGGCGAACTATGGCTACACCTTC.